The 6 T cell receptor beta chains given below trace back to one sample, sequenced in a study of cytomegalovirus exposure and HLA in healthy donors. With 60 Vbeta and 13 Jbeta primers, the PCR was carried out. Method: immunoSEQ multiplex PCR; TCRdb's copy keeps in-frame clones and lacks some. The data show about 130,000 clones, around 85% seen once. Sequenced material: PBMCs. These receptors were obtained from a young woman in good health and CMV-seropositive.

This clone appeared once. The chain employs TRBV7-9 and TRBJ2-3; D may be TRBD1 (6 bases). The CDR3 loop spans 15 amino acids. Trimming shortened V by 2 bases and J by 2 bases, and 11 bases separated the two germline ends. CDR1 SEHNR and CDR2 FQNEAQ come from the germline V gene (reference sequence). For the CDR3, the DNA is TGTGCCAGCAGCTTAATGTCAGGGGACACAGATACGCAGTATTTT. It codes for CASSLMSGDTDTQYF.

V is TRBV5-1 and J is TRBJ2-1, with 9 bases matching TRBD2. This CDR3 contains 15 residues. V lost 7 bases and J lost 4; bases outside the gene matches: 9. Looked up from germline, CDR1 is SGHRS and CDR2 is YFSETQ. The CDR3 sequence: CASWDSGGLYNEQFF. CDR3 bases: TGCGCCAGCTGGGACAGCGGGGGGTTGTACAATGAGCAGTTCTTC.

The V call is TRBV29-1, the J call TRBJ2-3; the match to TRBD2 covers 9 bases. The CDR3 consists of 14 residues. The germline gives CDR1 SQVTM, CDR2 ANQGSEA. V was clipped by 8 bases and J by 8 bases; unmatched bases: 14. The CDR3 spells CSSFSGGSGGTQYF. Written as DNA, the CDR3 is TGCAGCTCCTTTAGCGGGGGATCGGGGGGTACGCAGTATTTT.

The chain recombines TRBV5-1 with TRBJ2-3; the D is unclear. The CDR3 extends over 15 amino acids. Germline CDR1 and CDR2: SGHRS and YFSETQ. V was trimmed by 0 bases and J by 1 base, leaving 9 bases between them. The DNA for the CDR3 is TGCGCCAGCAGCTTGGAGCCCCTACGCACAGATACGCAGTATTTT. Its protein product is CASSLEPLRTDTQYF.

The chain's CDR3 is CASSLLQMNTEAFF. The CDR3 DNA reads as TGTGCCAGCAGCTTGTTACAGATGAACACTGAAGCTTTCTTT. The chain employs TRBV5-5 and TRBJ1-1; no definite D call. V was shortened by 1 base and J by 0 bases, with 7 bases between the two germline ends. The CDR3 length is 14 residues. Per germline, CDR1 SGHKS and CDR2 YYEKEE (reference sequence). Combining the CDR3 with reference TRBV5-5 and TRBJ1-1 gives the whole variable domain DAGVTQSPTHLIKTRGQQVTLRCSPISGHKSVSWYQQVLGQGPQFIFQYYEKEERGRGNFPDRFSARQFPNYSSELNVNALLLGDSALYLCASSLLQMNTEAFFGQGTRLTVV.

The chain employs TRBV5-4 and TRBJ1-3; 9 bases fit TRBD1. Trimming removed 2 bases from V and 1 base from J; junction bases left unmatched: 10. Germline V gives CDR1 SGHNT, CDR2 YYREEE (reference sequence). This CDR3 is built from 18 residues. The CDR3 DNA reads TGTGCCAGCAGCTTCGGACAGGGGACATTTCTTTCTGGAAACACCATATATTTT. Translating gives CASSFGQGTFLSGNTIYF.